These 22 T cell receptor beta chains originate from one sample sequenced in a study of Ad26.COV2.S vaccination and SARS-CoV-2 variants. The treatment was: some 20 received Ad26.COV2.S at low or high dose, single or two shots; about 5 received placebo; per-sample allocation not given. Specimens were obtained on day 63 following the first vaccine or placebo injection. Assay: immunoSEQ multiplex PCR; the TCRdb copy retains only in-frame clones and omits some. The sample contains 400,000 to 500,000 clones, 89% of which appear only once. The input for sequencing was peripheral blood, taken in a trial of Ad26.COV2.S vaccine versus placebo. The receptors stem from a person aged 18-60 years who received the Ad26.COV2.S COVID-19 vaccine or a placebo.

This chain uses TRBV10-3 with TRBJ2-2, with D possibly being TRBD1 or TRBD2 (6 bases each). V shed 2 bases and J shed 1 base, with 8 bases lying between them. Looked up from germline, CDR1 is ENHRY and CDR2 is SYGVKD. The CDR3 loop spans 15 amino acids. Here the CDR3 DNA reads TGTGCCATCAGTGAGGGAGGGGGGAACACCGGGGAGCTGTTTTTT. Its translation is CAISEGGGNTGELFF.

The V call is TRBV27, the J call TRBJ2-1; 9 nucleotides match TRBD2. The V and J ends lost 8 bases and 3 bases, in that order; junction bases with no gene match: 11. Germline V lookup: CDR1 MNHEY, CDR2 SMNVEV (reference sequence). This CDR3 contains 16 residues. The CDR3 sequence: CASLSIAGASYNEQFF. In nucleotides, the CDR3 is TGTGCCAGCTTATCGATAGCGGGAGCGAGCTACAATGAGCAGTTCTTC.

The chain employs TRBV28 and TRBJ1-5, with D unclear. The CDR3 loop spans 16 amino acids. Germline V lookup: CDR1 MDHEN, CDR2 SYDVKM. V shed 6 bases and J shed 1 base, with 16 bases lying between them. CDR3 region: CASRLPEGMSNQPQHF. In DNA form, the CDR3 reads TGTGCCAGCAGGCTGCCAGAAGGAATGAGCAATCAGCCCCAGCATTTT.

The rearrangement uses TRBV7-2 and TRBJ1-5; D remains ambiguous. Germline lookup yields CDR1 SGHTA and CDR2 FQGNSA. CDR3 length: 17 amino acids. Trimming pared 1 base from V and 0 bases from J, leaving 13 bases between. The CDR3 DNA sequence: TGTGCCAGCAGCTTAGTTAGCACAGAGTATAGCAATCAGCCCCAGCATTTT. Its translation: CASSLVSTEYSNQPQHF.

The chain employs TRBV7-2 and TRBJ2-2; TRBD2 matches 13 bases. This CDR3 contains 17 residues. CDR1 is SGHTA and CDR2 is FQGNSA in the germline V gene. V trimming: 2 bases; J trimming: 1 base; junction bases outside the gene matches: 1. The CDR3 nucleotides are TGTGCCAGCAGCTTACGGACTAGCGGGGGGAACACCGGGGAGCTGTTTTTT. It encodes CASSLRTSGGNTGELFF.

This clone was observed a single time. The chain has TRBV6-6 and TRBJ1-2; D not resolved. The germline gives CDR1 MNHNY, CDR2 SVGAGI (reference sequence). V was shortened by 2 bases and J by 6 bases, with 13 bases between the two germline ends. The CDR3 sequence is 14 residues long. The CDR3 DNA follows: TGTGCCAGCAGTTACCCCCCGGCCGTTGATGGCTACACCTTC. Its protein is CASSYPPAVDGYTF.

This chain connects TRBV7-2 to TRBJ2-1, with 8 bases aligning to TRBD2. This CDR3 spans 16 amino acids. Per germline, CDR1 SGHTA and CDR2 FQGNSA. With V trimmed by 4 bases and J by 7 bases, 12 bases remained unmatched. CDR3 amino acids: CASSSRSGNVMNEQFF. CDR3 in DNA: TGTGCCAGCAGCTCCCGTAGCGGGAATGTAATGAATGAGCAGTTCTTC. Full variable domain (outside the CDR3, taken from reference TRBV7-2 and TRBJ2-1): GAGVSQSPSNKVTEKGKDVELRCDPISGHTALYWYRQSLGQGLEFLIYFQGNSAPDKSGLPSDRFSAERTGGSVSTLTIQRTQQEDSAVYLCASSSRSGNVMNEQFFGPGTRLTVL.

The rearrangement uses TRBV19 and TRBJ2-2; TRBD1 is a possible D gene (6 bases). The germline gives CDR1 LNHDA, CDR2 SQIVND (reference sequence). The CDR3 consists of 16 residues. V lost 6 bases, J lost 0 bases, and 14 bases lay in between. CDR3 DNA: TGTGCCAGTAGGGTAAAGGCAGGGGCGAACACCGGGGAGCTGTTTTTT. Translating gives CASRVKAGANTGELFF.

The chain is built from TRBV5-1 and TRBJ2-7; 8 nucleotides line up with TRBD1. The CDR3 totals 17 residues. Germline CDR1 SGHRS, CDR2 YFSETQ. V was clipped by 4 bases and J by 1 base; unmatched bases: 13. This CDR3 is CASSPPPGTGKSYEQYF. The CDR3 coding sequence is TGCGCCAGCAGCCCGCCCCCCGGGACAGGCAAGTCCTACGAGCAGTACTTC.

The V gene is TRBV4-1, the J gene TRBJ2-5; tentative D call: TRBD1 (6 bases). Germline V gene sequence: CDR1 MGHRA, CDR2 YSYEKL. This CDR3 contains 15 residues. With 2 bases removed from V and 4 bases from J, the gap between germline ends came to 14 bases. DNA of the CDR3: TGCGCCAGCAGCCAATGGGACACCCGGGGAGAGACCCAGTACTTC. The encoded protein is CASSQWDTRGETQYF.

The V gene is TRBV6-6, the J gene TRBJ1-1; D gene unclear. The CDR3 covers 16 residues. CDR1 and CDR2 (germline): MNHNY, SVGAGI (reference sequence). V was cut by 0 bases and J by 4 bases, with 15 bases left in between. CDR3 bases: TGTGCCAGCAGTTACTCGACAAGTCCCCTCGTCACTGAAGCTTTCTTT. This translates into CASSYSTSPLVTEAFF.

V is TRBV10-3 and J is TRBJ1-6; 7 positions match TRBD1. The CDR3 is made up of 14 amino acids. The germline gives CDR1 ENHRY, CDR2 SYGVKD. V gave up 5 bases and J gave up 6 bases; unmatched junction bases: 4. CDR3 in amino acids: CAISRDSTNSPLHF. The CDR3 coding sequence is TGTGCCATCAGTCGGGACAGCACTAATTCACCCCTCCACTTT.

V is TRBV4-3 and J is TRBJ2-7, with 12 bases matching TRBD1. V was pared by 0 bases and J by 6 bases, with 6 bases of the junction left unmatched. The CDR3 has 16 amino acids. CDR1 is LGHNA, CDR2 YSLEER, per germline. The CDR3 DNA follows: TGCGCCAGCAGCCAAGATCCCGGGACAGGGGGCGGCGAGCAGTACTTC. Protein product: CASSQDPGTGGGEQYF.

The CDR3 nucleotides read TGTGCCAGCACGCCGACAGGGGTTGATGAAAAACTGTTTTTT. Protein: CASTPTGVDEKLFF. The J gene is TRBJ1-4, the V gene TRBV6-5, with TRBD1 matching 8 bases. Germline CDR1 reads MNHEY; CDR2 reads SVGAGI. Unmatched junction bases numbered 7, after V lost 7 bases and J lost 6 bases. This CDR3 region has 14 residues.

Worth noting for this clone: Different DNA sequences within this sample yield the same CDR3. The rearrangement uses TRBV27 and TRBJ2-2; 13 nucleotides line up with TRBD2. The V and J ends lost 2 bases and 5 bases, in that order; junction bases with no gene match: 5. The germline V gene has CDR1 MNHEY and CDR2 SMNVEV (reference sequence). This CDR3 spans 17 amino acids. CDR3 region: CASSLGLAGVGTGELFF. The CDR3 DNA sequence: TGTGCCAGCAGTTTAGGACTAGCGGGAGTCGGGACCGGGGAGCTGTTTTTT.

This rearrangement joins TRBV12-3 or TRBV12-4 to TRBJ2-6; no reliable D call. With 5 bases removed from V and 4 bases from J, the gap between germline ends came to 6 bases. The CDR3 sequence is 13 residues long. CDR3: CASSRSGANVLTF. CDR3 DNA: TGTGCCAGCAGTCGTTCCGGGGCCAACGTCCTGACTTTC.

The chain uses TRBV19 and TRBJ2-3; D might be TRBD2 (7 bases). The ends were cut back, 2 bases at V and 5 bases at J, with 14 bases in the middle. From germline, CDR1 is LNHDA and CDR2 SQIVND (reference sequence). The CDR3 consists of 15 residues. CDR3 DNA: TGTGCCAGTAGTATAACGGGGGGCTGGGGAGATACGCAGTATTTT. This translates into CASSITGGWGDTQYF.

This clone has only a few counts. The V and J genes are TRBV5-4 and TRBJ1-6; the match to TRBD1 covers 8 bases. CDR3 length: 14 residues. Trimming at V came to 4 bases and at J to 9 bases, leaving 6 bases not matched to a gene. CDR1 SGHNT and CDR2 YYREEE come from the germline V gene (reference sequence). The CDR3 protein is CASSLRTGPSPLHF. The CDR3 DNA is TGTGCCAGCAGCCTACGGACAGGGCCTTCACCCCTCCACTTT.

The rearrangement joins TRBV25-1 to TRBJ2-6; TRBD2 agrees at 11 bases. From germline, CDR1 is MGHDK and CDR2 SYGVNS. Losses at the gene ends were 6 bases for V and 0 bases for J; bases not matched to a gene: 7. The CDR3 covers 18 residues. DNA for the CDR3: TGTGCCAGCAGAGGGGAACTAGCGGGGGACTCTGGGGCCAACGTCCTGACTTTC. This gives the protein CASRGELAGDSGANVLTF.

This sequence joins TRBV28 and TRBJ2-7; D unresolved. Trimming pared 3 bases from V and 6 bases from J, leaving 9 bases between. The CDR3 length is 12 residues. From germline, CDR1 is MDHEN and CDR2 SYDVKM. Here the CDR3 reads CASSFPGSEQYF. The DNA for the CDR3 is TGTGCCAGCAGTTTTCCTGGTTCCGAGCAGTACTTC.

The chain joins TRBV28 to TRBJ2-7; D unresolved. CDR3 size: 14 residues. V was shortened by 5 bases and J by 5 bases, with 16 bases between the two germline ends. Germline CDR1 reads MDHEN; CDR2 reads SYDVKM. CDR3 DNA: TGTGCCAGCAGTCCTATCGAGAGTGGGAACGAGCAGTACTTC. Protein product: CASSPIESGNEQYF. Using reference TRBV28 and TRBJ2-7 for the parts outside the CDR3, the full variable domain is DVKVTQSSRYLVKRTGEKVFLECVQDMDHENMFWYRQDPGLGLRLIYFSYDVKMKEKGDIPEGYSVSREKKERFSLILESASTNQTSMYLCASSPIESGNEQYFGPGTRLTVT.

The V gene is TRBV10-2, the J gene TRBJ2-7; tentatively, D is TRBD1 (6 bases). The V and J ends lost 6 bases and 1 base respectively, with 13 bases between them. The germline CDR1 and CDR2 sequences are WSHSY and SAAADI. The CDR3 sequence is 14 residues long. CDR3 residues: CASREAQGSYEQYV. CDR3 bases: TGCGCCAGCAGGGAGGCTCAGGGGTCCTACGAGCAGTACGTC.